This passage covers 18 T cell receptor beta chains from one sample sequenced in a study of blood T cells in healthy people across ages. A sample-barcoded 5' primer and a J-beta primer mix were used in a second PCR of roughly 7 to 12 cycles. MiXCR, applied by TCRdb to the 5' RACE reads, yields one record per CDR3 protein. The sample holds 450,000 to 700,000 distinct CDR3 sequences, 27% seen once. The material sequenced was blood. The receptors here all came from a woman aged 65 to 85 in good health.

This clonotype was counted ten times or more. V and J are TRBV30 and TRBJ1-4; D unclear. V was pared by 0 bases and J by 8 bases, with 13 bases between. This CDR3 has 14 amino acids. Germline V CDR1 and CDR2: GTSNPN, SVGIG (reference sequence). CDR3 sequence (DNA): TGTGCCTGGAGTGTAGCATACCGTGGGGAAAAACTGTTTTTT. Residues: CAWSVAYRGEKLFF.

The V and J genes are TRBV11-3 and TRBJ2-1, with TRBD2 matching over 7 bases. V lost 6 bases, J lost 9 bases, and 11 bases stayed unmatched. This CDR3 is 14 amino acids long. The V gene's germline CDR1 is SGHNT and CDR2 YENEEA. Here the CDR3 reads CASRKSGGGTEQFF. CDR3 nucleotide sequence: TGTGCCAGCAGAAAGTCGGGAGGAGGGACTGAGCAGTTCTTC.

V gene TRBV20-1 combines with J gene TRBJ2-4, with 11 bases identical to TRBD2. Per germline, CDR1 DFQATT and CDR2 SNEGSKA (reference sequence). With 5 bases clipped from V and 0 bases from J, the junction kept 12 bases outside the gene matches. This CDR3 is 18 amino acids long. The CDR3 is CSAGPGLADTLAKNIQYF. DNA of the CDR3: TGCAGTGCTGGACCGGGACTAGCGGACACACTAGCCAAAAACATTCAGTACTTC.

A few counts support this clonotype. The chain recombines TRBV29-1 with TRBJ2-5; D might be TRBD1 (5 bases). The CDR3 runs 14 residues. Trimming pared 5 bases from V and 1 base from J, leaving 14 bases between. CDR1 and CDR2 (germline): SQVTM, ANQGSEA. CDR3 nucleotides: TGCAGCGTTTTGCCGGCAGGGATCCAAGAGACCCAGTACTTC. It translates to CSVLPAGIQETQYF.

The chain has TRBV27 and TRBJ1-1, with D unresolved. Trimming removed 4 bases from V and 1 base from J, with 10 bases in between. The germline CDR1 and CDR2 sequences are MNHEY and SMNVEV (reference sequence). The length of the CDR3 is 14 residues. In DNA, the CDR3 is TGTGCCAGCAGTTCGCTGGGTGGGAACACTGAAGCTTTCTTT. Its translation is CASSSLGGNTEAFF.

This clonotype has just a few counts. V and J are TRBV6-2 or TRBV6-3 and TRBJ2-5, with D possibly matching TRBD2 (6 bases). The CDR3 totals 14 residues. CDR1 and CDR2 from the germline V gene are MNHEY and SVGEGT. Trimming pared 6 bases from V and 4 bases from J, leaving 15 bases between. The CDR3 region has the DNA TGTGCCAGCAGAAATTACGTGGAGGGAGAGACCCAGTACTTC. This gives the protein CASRNYVEGETQYF.

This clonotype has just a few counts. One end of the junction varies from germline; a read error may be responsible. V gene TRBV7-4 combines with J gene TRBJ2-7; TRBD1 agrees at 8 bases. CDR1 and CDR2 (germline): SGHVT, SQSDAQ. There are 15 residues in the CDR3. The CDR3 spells CTSSQGQDPTGEQYF. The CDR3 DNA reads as TGTACCAGCAGCCAGGGACAGGACCCAACGGGGGAGCAGTACTTC. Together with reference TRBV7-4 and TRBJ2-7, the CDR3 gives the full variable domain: GAGVSQSPRYKVAKRGRDVALRCDSISGHVTLYWYRQTLGQGSEVLTYSQSDAQRDKSGRPSGRFSAERPERSVSTLKIQRTEQGDSAVYLCTSSQGQDPTGEQYFGPGTRLTVT.

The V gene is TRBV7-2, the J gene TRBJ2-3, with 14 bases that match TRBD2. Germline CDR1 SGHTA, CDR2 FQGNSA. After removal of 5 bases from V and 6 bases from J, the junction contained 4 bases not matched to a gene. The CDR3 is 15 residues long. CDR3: CASSRLAGGPDTQYF. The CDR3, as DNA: TGTGCCAGCAGCCGACTAGCGGGGGGGCCGGATACGCAGTATTTT.

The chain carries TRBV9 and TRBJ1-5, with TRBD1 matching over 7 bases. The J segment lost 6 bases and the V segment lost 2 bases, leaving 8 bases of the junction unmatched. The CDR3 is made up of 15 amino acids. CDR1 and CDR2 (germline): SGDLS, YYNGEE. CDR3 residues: CASSVGEGASQPQHF. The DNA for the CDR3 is TGTGCCAGCAGCGTCGGTGAGGGGGCAAGTCAGCCCCAGCATTTT.

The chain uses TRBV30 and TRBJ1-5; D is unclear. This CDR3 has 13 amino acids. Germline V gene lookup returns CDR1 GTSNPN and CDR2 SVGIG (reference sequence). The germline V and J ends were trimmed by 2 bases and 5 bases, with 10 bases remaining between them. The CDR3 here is CAWSSYAHQPQHF. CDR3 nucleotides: TGTGCCTGGAGTTCCTACGCGCATCAGCCCCAGCATTTT.

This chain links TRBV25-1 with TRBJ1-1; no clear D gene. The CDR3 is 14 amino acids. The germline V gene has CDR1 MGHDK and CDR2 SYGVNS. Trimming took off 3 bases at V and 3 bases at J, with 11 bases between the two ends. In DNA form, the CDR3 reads TGTGCCAGCAGTGAGCCCTTCCCGGACACTGAAGCTTTCTTT. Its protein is CASSEPFPDTEAFF.

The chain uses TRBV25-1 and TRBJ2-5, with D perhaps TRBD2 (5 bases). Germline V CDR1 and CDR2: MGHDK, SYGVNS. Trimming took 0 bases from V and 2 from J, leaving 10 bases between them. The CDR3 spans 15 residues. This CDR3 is CASSEYIRGQETQYF. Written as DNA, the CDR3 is TGTGCCAGCAGTGAATATATACGGGGACAAGAGACCCAGTACTTC.

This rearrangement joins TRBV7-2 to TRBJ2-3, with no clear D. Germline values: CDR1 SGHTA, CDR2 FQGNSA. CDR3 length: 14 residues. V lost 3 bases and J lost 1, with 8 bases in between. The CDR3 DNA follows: TGTGCCAGCAGCTTTATGCTAGGCACAGATACGCAGTATTTT. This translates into CASSFMLGTDTQYF.

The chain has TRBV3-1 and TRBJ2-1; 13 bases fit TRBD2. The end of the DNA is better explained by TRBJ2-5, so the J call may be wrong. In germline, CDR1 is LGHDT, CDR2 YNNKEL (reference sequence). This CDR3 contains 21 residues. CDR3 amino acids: CASSQVPPWAGLAGERETQYF. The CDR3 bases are TGTGCCAGCAGCCAGGTCCCCCCGTGGGCCGGACTAGCGGGGGAGAGAGAGACCCAGTACTTC.

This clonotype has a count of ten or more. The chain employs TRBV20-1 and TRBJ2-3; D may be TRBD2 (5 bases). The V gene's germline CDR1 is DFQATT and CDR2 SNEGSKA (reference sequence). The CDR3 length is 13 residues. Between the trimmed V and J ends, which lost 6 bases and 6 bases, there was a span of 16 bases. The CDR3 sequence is CSALLGARDTQYF. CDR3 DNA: TGCAGTGCGTTACTAGGAGCGAGGGATACGCAGTATTTT.

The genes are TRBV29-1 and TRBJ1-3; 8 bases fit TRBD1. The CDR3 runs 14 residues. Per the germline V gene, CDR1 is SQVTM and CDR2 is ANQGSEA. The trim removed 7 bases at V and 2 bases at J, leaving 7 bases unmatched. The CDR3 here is CSAGTGGTGNTIYF. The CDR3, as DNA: TGCAGCGCCGGAACAGGGGGTACTGGAAACACCATATATTTT.

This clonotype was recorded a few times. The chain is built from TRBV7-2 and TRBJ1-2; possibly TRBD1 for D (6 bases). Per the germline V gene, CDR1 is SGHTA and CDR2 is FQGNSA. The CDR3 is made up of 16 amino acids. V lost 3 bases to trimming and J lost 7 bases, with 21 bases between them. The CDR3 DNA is TGTGCCAGCAGCTTCTTTACAGGGAGCCCAGGTGGTGGCTACACCTTC. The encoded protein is CASSFFTGSPGGGYTF. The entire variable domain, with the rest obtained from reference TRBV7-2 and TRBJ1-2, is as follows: GAGVSQSPSNKVTEKGKDVELRCDPISGHTALYWYRQSLGQGLEFLIYFQGNSAPDKSGLPSDRFSAERTGGSVSTLTIQRTQQEDSAVYLCASSFFTGSPGGGYTFGSGTRLTVV.

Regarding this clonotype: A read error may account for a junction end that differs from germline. In nucleotides, the CDR3 is TGTGCCAGCAGCCCGATATGGGACACAAGCACAGATACGCAGTGTTTT. This translates into CASSPIWDTSTDTQCF. The J gene is TRBJ2-3, the V gene TRBV7-9; D might be TRBD1 (6 bases). The CDR3 is made up of 16 amino acids. Germline V gene data show CDR1 as SEHNR and CDR2 as FQNEAQ (reference sequence).